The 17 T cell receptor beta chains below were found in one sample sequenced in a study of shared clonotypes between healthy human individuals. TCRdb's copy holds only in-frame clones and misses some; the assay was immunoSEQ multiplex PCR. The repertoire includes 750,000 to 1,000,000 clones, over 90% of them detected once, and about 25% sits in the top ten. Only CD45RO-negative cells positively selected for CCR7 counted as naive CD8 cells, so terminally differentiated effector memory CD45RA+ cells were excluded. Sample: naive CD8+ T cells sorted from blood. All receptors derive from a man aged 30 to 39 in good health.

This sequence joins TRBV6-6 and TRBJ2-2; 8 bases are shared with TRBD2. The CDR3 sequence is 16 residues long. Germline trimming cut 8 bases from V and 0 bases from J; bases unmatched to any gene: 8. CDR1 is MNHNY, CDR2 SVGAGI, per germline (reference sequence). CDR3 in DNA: TGTGCCAGCGGTATAGTCGGGAGGGCGAACACCGGGGAGCTGTTTTTT. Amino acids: CASGIVGRANTGELFF.

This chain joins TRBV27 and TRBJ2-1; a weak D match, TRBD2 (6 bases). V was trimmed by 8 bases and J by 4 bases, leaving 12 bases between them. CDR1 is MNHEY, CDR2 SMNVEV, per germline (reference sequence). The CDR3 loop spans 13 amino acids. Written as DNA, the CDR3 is TGTGCCAGCTGGGAGCGGGCGTACAATGAGCAGTTCTTC. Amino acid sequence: CASWERAYNEQFF.

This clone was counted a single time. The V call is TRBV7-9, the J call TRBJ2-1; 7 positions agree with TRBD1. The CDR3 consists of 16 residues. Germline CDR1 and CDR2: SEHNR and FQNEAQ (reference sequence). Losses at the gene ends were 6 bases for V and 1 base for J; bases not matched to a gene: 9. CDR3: CASSPRQGESYNEQFF. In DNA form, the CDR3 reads TGTGCCAGCAGTCCCCGACAGGGAGAATCCTACAATGAGCAGTTCTTC. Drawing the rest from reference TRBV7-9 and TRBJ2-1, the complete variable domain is DTGVSQNPRHKITKRGQNVTFRCDPISEHNRLYWYRQTLGQGPEFLTYFQNEAQLEKSRLLSDRFSAERPKGSFSTLEIQRTEQGDSAMYLCASSPRQGESYNEQFFGPGTRLTVL.

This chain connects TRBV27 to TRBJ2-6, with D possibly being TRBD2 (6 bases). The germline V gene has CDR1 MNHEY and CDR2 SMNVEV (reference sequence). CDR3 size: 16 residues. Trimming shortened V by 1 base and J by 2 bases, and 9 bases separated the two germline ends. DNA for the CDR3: TGTGCCAGCAGTTTATTTCGGGGGACTGGGGCCAACGTCCTGACTTTC. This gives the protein CASSLFRGTGANVLTF. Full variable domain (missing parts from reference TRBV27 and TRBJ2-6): EAQVTQNPRYLITVTGKKLTVTCSQNMNHEYMSWYRQDPGLGLRQIYYSMNVEVTDKGDVPEGYKVSRKEKRNFPLILESPSPNQTSLYFCASSLFRGTGANVLTFGAGSRLTVL.

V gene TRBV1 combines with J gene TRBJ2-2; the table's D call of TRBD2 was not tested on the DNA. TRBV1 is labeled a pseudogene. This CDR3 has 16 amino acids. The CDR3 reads CTSSQVKGVNTGELFF. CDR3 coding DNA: TGCACCAGCAGCCAAGTCAAGGGAGTTAACACCGGGGAGCTGTTTTTT.

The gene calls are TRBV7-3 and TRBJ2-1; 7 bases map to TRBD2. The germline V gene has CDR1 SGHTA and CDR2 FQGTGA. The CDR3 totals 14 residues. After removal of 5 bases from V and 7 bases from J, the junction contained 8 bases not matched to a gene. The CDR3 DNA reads TGTGCCAGCAGCCAAGGGGCCGGGAGGAATGAGCAGTTCTTC. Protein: CASSQGAGRNEQFF.

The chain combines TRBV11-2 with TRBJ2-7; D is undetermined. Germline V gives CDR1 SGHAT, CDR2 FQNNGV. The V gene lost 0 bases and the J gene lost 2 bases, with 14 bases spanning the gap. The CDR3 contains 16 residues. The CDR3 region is CASSLDRTTIPYEQYF. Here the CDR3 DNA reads TGTGCCAGCAGCTTAGATCGAACTACGATCCCCTACGAGCAGTACTTC.

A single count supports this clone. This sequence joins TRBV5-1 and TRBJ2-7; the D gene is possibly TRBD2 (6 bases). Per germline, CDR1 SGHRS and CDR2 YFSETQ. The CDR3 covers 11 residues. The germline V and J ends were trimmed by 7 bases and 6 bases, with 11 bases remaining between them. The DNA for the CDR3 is TGCGCCAGCGTGCGGGGCACCGAGCAGTACTTC. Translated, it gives CASVRGTEQYF.

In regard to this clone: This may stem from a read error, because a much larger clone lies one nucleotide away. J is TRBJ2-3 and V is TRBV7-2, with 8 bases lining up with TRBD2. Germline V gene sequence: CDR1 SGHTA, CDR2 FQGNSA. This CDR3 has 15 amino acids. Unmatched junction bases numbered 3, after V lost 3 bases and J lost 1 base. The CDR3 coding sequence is TGTGCCAGCAGCTTTGATAGCGGGGGCACAGATACGCAGTATTTT. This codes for CASSFDSGGTDTQYF.

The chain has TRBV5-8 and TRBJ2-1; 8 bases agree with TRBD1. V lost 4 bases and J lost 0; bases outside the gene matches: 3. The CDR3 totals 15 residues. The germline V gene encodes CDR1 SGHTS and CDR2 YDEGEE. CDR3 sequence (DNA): TGTGCCAGCAGCCCCGGGACAGGCTCCTACAATGAGCAGTTCTTC. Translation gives CASSPGTGSYNEQFF.

CDR3 bases: TGCGCCAGCAGCTTCAGGGGAGAGACCCAGTACTTC. Amino acid sequence: CASSFRGETQYF. The chain has TRBV5-1 and TRBJ2-5; TRBD1 is a possible D gene (6 bases). CDR1 SGHRS and CDR2 YFSETQ come from the germline V gene. V was pared by 2 bases and J by 4 bases, with 6 bases between. CDR3 size: 12 residues.

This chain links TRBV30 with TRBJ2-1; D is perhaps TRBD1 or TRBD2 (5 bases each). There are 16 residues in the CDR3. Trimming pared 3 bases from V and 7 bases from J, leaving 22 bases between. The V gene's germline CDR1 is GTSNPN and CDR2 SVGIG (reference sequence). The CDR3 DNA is TGTGCCTGGAGCGCCTCCGGGACCCCGGTGATGAATGAGCAGTTCTTC. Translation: CAWSASGTPVMNEQFF.

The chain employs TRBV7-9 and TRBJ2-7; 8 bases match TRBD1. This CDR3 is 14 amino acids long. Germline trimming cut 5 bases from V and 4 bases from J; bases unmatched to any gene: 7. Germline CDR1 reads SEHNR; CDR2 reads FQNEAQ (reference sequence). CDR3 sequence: CASSPRDRRYEQYF. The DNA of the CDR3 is TGTGCCAGCAGCCCCCGGGACAGGAGATACGAGCAGTACTTC.

CDR3 residues: CASSVEDFPYNEQFF. In DNA form, the CDR3 reads TGTGCCAGCAGCGTAGAAGACTTTCCCTACAATGAGCAGTTCTTC. The chain joins TRBV9 to TRBJ2-1; no clear D gene. The length of the CDR3 is 15 residues. Trimming left V 0 bases short and J 2 bases short, with 9 bases between. Germline assignment: CDR1 SGDLS and CDR2 YYNGEE.

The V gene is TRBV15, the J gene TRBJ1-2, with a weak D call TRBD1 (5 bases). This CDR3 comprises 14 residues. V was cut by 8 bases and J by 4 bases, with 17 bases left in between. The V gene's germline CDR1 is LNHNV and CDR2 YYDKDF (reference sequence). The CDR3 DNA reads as TGTGCCACCCCTCGGGAAGGGGACGGCTATGGCTACACCTTC. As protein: CATPREGDGYGYTF. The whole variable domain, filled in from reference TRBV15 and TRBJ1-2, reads DAMVIQNPRYQVTQFGKPVTLSCSQTLNHNVMYWYQQKSSQAPKLLFHYYDKDFNNEADTPDNFQSRRPNTSFCFLDIRSPGLGDTAMYLCATPREGDGYGYTFGSGTRLTVV.

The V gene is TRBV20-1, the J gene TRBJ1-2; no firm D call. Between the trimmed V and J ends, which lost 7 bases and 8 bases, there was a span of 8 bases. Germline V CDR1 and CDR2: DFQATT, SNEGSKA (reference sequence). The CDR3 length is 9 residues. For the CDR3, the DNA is TGCAGTGGGCGGACCGGCTACACCTTC. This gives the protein CSGRTGYTF.

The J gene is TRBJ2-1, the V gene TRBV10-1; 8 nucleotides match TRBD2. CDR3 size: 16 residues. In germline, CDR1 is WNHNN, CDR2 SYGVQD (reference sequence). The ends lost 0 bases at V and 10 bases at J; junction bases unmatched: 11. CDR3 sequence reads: CASSESLAGPRWEQFF. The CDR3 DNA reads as TGCGCCAGCAGTGAGTCCCTAGCGGGCCCGCGGTGGGAGCAGTTCTTC.